These 15 T cell receptor beta chains share one sample of origin, sequenced in a study of blood T cells in healthy people across ages. A second about 7 to 11 cycle PCR used barcoded and J-beta primers. MiXCR, applied by TCRdb to the 5' RACE reads, yields one record per CDR3 protein. The data contain around 900,000 distinct CDR3 sequences, just over 50% of them singletons. The sequenced sample was blood. These receptors all stem from a woman aged 55 to 70 in good health.

The chain uses TRBV10-3 and TRBJ2-3; tentatively, D is TRBD1 (5 bases). Germline V gene data show CDR1 as ENHRY and CDR2 as SYGVKD. The V gene lost 10 bases and the J gene lost 4 bases, with 21 bases spanning the gap. This CDR3 has 15 residues. The DNA of the CDR3 is TGTGCCAGTAAGGAGCGTCCCGAAGGGGCAGATACGCAGTATTTT. Its translation is CASKERPEGADTQYF.

This clonotype was seen a few times. V and J are TRBV9 and TRBJ2-5; no firm D call. The CDR3 runs 15 residues. V was cut by 3 bases and J by 7 bases, with 19 bases left in between. Germline lookup yields CDR1 SGDLS and CDR2 YYNGEE. As DNA, the CDR3 is TGTGCCAGCAGCGGATTTGACCCCCCCACTGGGACCCAGTACTTC. Its protein product is CASSGFDPPTGTQYF.

The J gene is TRBJ2-2, the V gene TRBV12-3 or TRBV12-4; the D gene is possibly TRBD2 (6 bases). The CDR3 runs 15 residues. Trimming stripped 6 bases from V and 4 bases from J, with 15 bases between. The CDR3 DNA is TGTGCCAGCAGCCCTACGGGACTCTTCACCGGGGAGCTGTTTTTT. It yields the protein CASSPTGLFTGELFF.

This clonotype was counted only a few times. The rearrangement uses TRBV20-1 and TRBJ2-3; 13 bases fit TRBD2. Unmatched junction bases numbered 13, after V lost 5 bases and J lost 5 bases. There are 17 residues in the CDR3. Germline V gene lookup returns CDR1 DFQATT and CDR2 SNEGSKA (reference sequence). The CDR3 region is CSAGGSGLAGVGDTQYF. For the CDR3, the DNA is TGCAGTGCTGGGGGCTCCGGACTAGCGGGAGTTGGAGATACGCAGTATTTT.

The table lists this clonotype with a few counts. A much larger clone lies one base from this, so it may be a read error. The CDR3 bases are TGCGCCAGCAGCTTGGAAGGGGCTATCTACAATGAGCAGTACTTC. Translated: CASSLEGAIYNEQYF. The rearrangement uses TRBV5-1 and TRBJ2-5, with D maybe TRBD1 (5 bases). From germline, CDR1 is SGHRS and CDR2 YFSETQ. V shed 0 bases and J shed 11 bases, with 20 bases lying between them. The length of the CDR3 is 15 residues.

The V call is TRBV28, the J call TRBJ2-7; TRBD1 is a possible D gene (5 bases). The CDR3 has 15 residues. Trimming removed 5 bases from V and 2 bases from J, with 16 bases in between. CDR1 and CDR2 from the germline V gene are MDHEN and SYDVKM. CDR3 DNA sequence: TGTGCCAGCAGTCCCTGGACATCGGTCACCTACGAGCAGTACTTC. Translated, it gives CASSPWTSVTYEQYF. Complete variable domain (other parts from reference TRBV28 and TRBJ2-7): DVKVTQSSRYLVKRTGEKVFLECVQDMDHENMFWYRQDPGLGLRLIYFSYDVKMKEKGDIPEGYSVSREKKERFSLILESASTNQTSMYLCASSPWTSVTYEQYFGPGTRLTVT.

Only a few counts were recorded for this clonotype. This chain links TRBV6-1 with TRBJ2-5; TRBD2 might be the D (7 bases). Germline values: CDR1 MNHNS, CDR2 SASEGT. CDR3 length equals 15 residues. V gave up 6 bases and J gave up 4 bases, with 18 bases separating them. This CDR3 reads CASSEDAGARETQYF. The CDR3 nucleotides read TGTGCCAGCAGCGAGGATGCGGGGGCGCGAGAGACCCAGTACTTC.

The V call is TRBV7-2, the J call TRBJ2-1; 9 bases agree with TRBD2. This CDR3 comprises 15 residues. The ends lost 3 bases at V and 7 bases at J; junction bases unmatched: 7. The germline V gene has CDR1 SGHTA and CDR2 FQGNSA. The CDR3 loop is CASSFPGLARNEQFF. CDR3 nucleotides: TGTGCCAGCAGCTTCCCGGGACTAGCTAGGAATGAGCAGTTCTTC.

V gene TRBV12-3 or TRBV12-4 combines with J gene TRBJ2-1; the match to TRBD2 covers 13 bases. The CDR3 runs to 14 residues. Germline trimming cut 6 bases from V and 7 bases from J; bases unmatched to any gene: 3. As DNA, the CDR3 is TGTGCCAGCAGAGAGGGACTAGCGGGGAATGAGCAGTTCTTC. Amino acids: CASREGLAGNEQFF.

This chain uses TRBV11-2 with TRBJ1-2; maybe TRBD1 (6 bases). The V and J ends lost 5 bases and 5 bases respectively, with 30 bases between them. Germline V gene sequence: CDR1 SGHAT, CDR2 FQNNGV. The CDR3 loop spans 19 amino acids. The CDR3 DNA follows: TGTGCCAGCAGCCACGCAGGTCGCAACACAGGGAGAGTTTCGTATGGCTACACCTTC. Translated, it gives CASSHAGRNTGRVSYGYTF.

The chain has TRBV6-1 and TRBJ1-2; the match to TRBD1 covers 7 bases. After removal of 5 bases from V and 5 bases from J, the junction contained 8 bases not matched to a gene. The CDR3 is 14 amino acids. The germline V gene has CDR1 MNHNS and CDR2 SASEGT. The DNA for the CDR3 is TGTGCCAGCAGTATTAACAGGGGAGGGTATGGCTACACCTTC. Amino acids: CASSINRGGYGYTF.

This rearrangement joins TRBV30 to TRBJ2-5; TRBD2 might be the D (6 bases). The closer fit of TRBJ2-7 to the DNA end suggests the J call may be wrong. The CDR3 length is 15 residues. CDR1 GTSNPN and CDR2 SVGIG come from the germline V gene (reference sequence). The chain's CDR3 is CAWSVGGAQGYEQYF. CDR3 in DNA: TGTGCCTGGAGTGTTGGAGGGGCGCAGGGCTACGAGCAGTACTTC.

J is TRBJ2-4 and V is TRBV7-6, with 10 bases matching TRBD2. V gave up 5 bases and J gave up 9 bases; unmatched junction bases: 7. The CDR3 is made up of 14 amino acids. Germline CDR1 reads SGHVS; CDR2 reads FNYEAQ. The DNA of the CDR3 is TGTGCCAGCAGCCAGCTAGCGGGAGATGCCATTCAGTACTTC. Its protein product is CASSQLAGDAIQYF.

This sequence joins TRBV28 and TRBJ2-5; D is perhaps TRBD1 (7 bases). The CDR3 totals 15 residues. Trimming pared 2 bases from V and 4 bases from J, leaving 14 bases between. CDR1 and CDR2 (germline): MDHEN, SYDVKM. The CDR3 sequence is CASSLVQGGGETQYF. CDR3 bases: TGTGCCAGCAGTTTAGTTCAGGGGGGCGGAGAGACCCAGTACTTC.

The V and J genes are TRBV5-6 and TRBJ2-1; D not certain. Germline CDR1 is SGHDT and CDR2 is YYEEEE. The ends were cut back, 5 bases at V and 6 bases at J, with 21 bases in the middle. This CDR3 spans 16 amino acids. This CDR3 reads CASSPKTLRIGNEQFF. The CDR3 nucleotides read TGTGCCAGCAGTCCAAAGACATTGAGGATTGGCAATGAGCAGTTCTTC.